The subject of this entry is one T cell receptor (beta chain). V dropped 5 bases and J dropped 3; count of bases not matched to a gene: 14. The CDR3 runs 17 residues. CDR1 MNHNY and CDR2 SVGAGI come from the germline V gene (reference sequence). The entry originates in a study of blood T cell repertoires in COVID-19. Study at large: The United States, Italy and Spain provided the acute and convalescent COVID-19 samples. PBMCs, B-cell-depleted T cells, or T cells were the source of the cDNA or gDNA that made up the material.

Per the authors' pipeline: Counts of nucleated cells, estimated from reference gene primer amplification, were obtained. The data were produced by immunoSEQ multiplex PCR, yet TCRdb's version contains in-frame clones alone and is incomplete. From that table come the V and J calls and clone size; the DNA was used to work out D and trimming. Here the sample spans about 170,000 clones, about 80% being singletons. This receptor was obtained from a human donor with acute or convalescent COVID-19. The donor label of this sample is uncertain. The rearrangement uses TRBV6-6 and TRBJ2-7; 9 bases are a match to TRBD1. The sample consisted of peripheral blood. CDR3 nucleotide sequence: TGTGCCAGCAGTCCATGGACAGGGGAACCGCGTTACTACGAGCAGTACTTC. It is translated as CASSPWTGEPRYYEQYF.